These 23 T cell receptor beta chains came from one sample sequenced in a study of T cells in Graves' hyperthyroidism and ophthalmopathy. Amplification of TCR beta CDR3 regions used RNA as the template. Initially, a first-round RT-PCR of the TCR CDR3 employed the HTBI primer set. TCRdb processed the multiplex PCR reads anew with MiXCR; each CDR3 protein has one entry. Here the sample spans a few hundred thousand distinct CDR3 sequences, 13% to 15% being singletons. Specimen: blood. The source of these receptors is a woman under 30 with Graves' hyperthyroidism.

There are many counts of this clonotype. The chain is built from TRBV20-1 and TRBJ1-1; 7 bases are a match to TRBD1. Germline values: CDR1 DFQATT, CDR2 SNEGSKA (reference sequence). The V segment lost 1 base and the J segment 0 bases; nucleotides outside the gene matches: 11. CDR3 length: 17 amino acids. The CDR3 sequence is CSARGPRQGGMNTEAFF. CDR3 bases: TGCAGTGCTAGAGGACCTCGACAGGGAGGGATGAACACTGAAGCTTTCTTT.

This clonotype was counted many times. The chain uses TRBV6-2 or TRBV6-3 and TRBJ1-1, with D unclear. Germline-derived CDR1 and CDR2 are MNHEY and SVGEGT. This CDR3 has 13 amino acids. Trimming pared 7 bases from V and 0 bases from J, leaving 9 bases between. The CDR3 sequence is CASTGPMNTEAFF. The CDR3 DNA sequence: TGTGCCAGCACAGGACCCATGAACACTGAAGCTTTCTTT.

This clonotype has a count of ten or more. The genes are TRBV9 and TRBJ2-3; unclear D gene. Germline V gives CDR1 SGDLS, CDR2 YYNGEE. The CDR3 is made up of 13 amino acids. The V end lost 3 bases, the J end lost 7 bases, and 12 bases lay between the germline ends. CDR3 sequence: CASSASYTNTQYF. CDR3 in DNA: TGTGCCAGCAGCGCTTCCTACACGAATACGCAGTATTTT.

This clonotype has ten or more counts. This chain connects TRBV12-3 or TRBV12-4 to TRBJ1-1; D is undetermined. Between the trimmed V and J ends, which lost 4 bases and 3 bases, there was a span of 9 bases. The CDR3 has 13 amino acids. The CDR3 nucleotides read TGTGCCAGCAGTTGGGCAGGCCACACTGAAGCTTTCTTT. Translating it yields CASSWAGHTEAFF.

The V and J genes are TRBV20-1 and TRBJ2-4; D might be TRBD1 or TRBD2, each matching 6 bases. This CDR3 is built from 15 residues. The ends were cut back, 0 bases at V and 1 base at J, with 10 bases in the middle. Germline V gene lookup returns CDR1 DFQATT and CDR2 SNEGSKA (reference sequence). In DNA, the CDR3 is TGCAGTGCTAGAGATCCGGGGGCGGCCAAAAACATTCAGTACTTC. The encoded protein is CSARDPGAAKNIQYF.

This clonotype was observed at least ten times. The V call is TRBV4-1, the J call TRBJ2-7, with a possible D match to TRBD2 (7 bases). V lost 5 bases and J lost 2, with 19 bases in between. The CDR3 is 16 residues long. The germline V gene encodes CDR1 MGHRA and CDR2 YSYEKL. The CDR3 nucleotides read TGCGCCAGCAGCACCCGGAGGGAGGGGGGCACCTACGAGCAGTACGTC. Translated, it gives CASSTRREGGTYEQYV.

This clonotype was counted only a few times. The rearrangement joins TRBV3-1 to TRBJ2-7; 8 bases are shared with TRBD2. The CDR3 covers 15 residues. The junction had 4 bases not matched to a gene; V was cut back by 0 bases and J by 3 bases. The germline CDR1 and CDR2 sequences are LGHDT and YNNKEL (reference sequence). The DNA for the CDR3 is TGTGCCAGCAGCCAAGAAAGAGCGGGAGACTACGAGCAGTACGTC. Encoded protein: CASSQERAGDYEQYV.

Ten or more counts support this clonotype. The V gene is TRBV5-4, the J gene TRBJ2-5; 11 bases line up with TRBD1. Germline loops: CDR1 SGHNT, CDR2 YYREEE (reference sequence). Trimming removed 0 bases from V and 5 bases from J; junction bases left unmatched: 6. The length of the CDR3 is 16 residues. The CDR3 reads CASSLGTGGREETQYF. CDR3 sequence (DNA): TGTGCCAGCAGCTTGGGGACAGGGGGCCGGGAGGAGACCCAGTACTTC.

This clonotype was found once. The CDR3 protein is CASSPTQGQRITGELFF. CDR3 DNA: TGTGCCAGCAGCCCAACCCAGGGACAGAGAATCACCGGGGAGCTGTTTTTT. The chain uses TRBV9 and TRBJ2-2, with 7 bases lining up with TRBD1. Trimming cost V 4 bases and J 4 bases; bases outside gene matches: 13. The length of the CDR3 is 17 residues. Per germline, CDR1 SGDLS and CDR2 YYNGEE.

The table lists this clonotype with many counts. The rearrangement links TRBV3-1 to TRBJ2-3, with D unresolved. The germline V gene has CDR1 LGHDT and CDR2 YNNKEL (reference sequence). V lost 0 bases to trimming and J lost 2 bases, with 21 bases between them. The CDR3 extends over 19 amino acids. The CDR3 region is CASSQDVFRSRAYTDTQYF. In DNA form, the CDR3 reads TGTGCCAGCAGCCAAGATGTCTTCAGGTCTCGAGCGTACACAGATACGCAGTATTTT.

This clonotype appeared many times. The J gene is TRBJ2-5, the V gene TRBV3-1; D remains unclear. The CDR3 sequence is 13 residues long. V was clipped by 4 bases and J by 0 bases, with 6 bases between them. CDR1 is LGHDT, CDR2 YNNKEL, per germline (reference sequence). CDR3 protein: CASSPQYQETQYF. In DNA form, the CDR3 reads TGTGCCAGCAGCCCCCAATACCAAGAGACCCAGTACTTC.

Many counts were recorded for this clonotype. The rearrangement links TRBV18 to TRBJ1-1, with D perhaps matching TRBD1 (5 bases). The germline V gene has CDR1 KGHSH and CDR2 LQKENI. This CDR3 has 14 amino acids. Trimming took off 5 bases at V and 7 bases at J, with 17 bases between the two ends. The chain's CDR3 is CASSGDPTGFEAFF. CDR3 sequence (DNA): TGTGCCAGCTCAGGGGACCCCACTGGTTTTGAAGCTTTCTTT. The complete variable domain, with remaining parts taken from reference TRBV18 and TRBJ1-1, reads NAGVMQNPRHLVRRRGQEARLRCSPMKGHSHVYWYRQLPEEGLKFMVYLQKENIIDESGMPKERFSAEFPKEGPSILRIQQVVRGDSAAYFCASSGDPTGFEAFFGQGTRLTVV.

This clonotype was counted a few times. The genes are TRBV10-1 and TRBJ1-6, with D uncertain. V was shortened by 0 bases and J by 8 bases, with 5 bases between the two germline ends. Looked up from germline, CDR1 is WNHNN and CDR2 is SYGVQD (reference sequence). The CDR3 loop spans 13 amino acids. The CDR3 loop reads CASSESRYSPLHF. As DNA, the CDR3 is TGCGCCAGCAGTGAGTCTAGATATTCACCCCTCCACTTT.

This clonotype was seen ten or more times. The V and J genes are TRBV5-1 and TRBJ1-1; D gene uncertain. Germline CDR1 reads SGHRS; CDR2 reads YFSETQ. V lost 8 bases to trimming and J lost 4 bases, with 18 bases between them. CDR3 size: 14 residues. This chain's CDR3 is CASDSGPGRTEAFF. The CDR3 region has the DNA TGCGCCAGTGATTCAGGACCAGGACGCACTGAAGCTTTCTTT.

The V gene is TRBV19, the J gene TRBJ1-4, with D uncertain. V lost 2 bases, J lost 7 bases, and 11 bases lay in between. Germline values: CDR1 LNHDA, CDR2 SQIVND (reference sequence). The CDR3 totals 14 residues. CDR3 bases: TGTGCCAGTAGTATAAGGGCAGGCCGTGAAAAACTGTTTTTT. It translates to CASSIRAGREKLFF.

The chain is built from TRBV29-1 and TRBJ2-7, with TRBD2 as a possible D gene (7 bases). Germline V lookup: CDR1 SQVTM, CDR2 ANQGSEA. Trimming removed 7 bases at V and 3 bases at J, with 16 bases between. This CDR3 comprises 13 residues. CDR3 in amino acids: CSAYGGPDYEQYF. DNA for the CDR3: TGCAGCGCCTACGGGGGGCCGGACTACGAGCAGTACTTC.

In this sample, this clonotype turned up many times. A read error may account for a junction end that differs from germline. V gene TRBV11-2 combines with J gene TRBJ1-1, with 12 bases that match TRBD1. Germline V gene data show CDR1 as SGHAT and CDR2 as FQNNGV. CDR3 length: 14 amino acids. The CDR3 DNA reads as TGTGCCTGCAGCAACCGGGACAGGGGGCCTGAAGCTTTCTTT. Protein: CACSNRDRGPEAFF. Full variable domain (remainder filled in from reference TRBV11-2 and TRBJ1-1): EAGVAQSPRYKIIEKRQSVAFWCNPISGHATLYWYQQILGQGPKLLIQFQNNGVVDDSQLPKDRFSAERLKGVDSTLKIQPAKLEDSAVYLCACSNRDRGPEAFFGQGTRLTVV.

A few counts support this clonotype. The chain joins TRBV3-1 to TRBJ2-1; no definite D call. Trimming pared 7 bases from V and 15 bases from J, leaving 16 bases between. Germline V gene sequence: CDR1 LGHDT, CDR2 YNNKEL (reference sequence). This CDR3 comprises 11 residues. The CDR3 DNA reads TGTGCCAGCACTCGATACACCGAGGTGTTCTTC. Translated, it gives CASTRYTEVFF.

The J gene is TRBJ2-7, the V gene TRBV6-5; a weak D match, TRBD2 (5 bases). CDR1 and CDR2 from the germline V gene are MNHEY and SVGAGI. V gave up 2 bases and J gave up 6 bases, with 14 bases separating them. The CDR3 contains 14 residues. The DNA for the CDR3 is TGTGCCAGCAGTTACCGGGATAGCTCTTTCGAGCAGTACGTC. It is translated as CASSYRDSSFEQYV.

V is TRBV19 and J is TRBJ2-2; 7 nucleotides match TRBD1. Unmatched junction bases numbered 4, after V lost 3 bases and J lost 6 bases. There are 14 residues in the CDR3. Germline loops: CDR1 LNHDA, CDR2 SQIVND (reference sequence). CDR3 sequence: CASSIYRGAGELFF. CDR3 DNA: TGTGCCAGTAGTATCTACAGGGGAGCCGGGGAGCTGTTTTTT.

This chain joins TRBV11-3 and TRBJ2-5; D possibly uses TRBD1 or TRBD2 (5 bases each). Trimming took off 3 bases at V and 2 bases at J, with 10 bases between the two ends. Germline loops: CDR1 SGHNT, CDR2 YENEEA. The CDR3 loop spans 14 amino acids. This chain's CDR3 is CASSFRGRQETQYF. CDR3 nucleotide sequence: TGTGCCAGCAGCTTCCGGGGCAGACAAGAGACCCAGTACTTC.

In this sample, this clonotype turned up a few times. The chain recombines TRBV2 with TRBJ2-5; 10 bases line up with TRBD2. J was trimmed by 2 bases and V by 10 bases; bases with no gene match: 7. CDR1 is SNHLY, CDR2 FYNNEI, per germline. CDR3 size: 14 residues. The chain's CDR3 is CATASGRNQETQYF. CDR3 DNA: TGTGCCACCGCTAGCGGGAGAAATCAAGAGACCCAGTACTTC.

The DNA of the CDR3 is TGTGCCAGCAGCTTTGGAGTACAGGGTTTCACAGATACGCAGTATTTT. Residues: CASSFGVQGFTDTQYF. V and J are TRBV5-8 and TRBJ2-3, with TRBD1 as a possible D gene (6 bases). Germline V CDR1 and CDR2: SGHTS, YDEGEE. V lost 2 bases and J 2 bases, leaving 15 bases between the germline ends. The CDR3 contains 16 residues.